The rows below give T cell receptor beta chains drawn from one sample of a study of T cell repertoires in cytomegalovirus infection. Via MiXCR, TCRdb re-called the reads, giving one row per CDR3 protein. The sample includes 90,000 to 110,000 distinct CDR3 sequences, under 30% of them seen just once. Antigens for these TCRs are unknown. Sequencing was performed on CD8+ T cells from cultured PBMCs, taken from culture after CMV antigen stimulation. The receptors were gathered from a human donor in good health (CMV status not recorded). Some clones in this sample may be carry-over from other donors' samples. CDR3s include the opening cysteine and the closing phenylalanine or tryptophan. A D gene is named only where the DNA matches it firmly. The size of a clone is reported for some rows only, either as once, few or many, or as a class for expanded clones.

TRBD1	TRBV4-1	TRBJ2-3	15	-	TGCGCCAGCAGCCAGGAAAGGGGGCGCCGGGATACGCAGTATTTT	CASSQERGRRDTQYF
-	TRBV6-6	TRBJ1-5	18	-	TGTGCCAGCAGTTACGCCCGGGACCTCATTTATAGCAATCAGCCCCAGCATTTT	CASSYARDLIYSNQPQHF
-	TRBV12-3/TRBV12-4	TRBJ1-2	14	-	TGTGCCAGCAGTTTAGGATCAGGGAAATATGGCTACACCTTC	CASSLGSGKYGYTF
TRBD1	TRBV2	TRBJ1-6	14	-	TGTGCCACGCTGACAGGGGGCGCAAATTCACCCCTCCACTTT	CATLTGGANSPLHF
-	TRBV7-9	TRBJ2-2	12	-	TGTGCCAGCAGCTTGGGTCTCGAGGAGCTGTTTTTT	CASSLGLEELFF
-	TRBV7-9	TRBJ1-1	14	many	TGTGCCAGCAGCTTAGCCAGGGAAGGGACTGAAGCTTTCTTT	CASSLAREGTEAFF
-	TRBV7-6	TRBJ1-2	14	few	TGTGCCAGCAGCCCCCGCGGCCAGGCCTATGGCTACACCTTC	CASSPRGQAYGYTF
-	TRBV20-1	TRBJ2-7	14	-	TGCAGTGCTAGAGATCCAATGTGGGGGTACGAGCAGTACTTC	CSARDPMWGYEQYF
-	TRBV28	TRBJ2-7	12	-	TGTGCCAGCAGTTTATTAAGCTACGAGCAGTACTTC	CASSLLSYEQYF
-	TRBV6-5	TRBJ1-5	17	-	TGTGCCAGCAGTTATAAGAGGCCAGGCTATAGCAATCAGCCCCAGCATTTT	CASSYKRPGYSNQPQHF
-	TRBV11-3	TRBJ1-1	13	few	TGTGCCAGCAGCCCGGGGACGAACACTGAAGCTTTCTTT	CASSPGTNTEAFF
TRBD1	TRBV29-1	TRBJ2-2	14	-	TGCAGCGTCGAACAGGGGGCGAACACCGGGGAGCTGTTTTTT	CSVEQGANTGELFF
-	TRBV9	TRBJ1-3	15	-	TGTGCCAGCAGCCCACCCGGGACAAACGGAAACACCATATATTTT	CASSPPGTNGNTIYF
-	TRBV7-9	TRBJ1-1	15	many	TGTGCCAGCAGCTTATTATCCGAAGGGAACACTGAAGCTTTCTTT	CASSLLSEGNTEAFF
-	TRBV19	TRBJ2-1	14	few	TGTGCCAGCGCTCTGAGCAGCTACTACAATGAGCAGTTCTTC	CASALSSYYNEQFF
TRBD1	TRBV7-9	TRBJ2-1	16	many	TGTGCCAGCAGCACCCGACAGGGGAGCTCCTACAATGAGCAGTTCTTC	CASSTRQGSSYNEQFF
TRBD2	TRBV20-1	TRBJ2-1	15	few	TGCAGTGCTAGAGCCCGGGGGGGCGATTGGAATGAGCAGTTCTTC	CSARARGGDWNEQFF
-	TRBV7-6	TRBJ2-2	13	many	TGTGCCTGCGTCCTACAGAACACCGGGGAGCTGTTTTTT	CACVLQNTGELFF
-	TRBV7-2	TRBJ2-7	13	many	TGTGCCAGCAGCTTACAAGACAGCTACGAGCAGTACTTC	CASSLQDSYEQYF
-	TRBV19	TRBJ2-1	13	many	TGTGCCAGTAGTATAGCCCAATACAATGAGCAGTTCTTC	CASSIAQYNEQFF
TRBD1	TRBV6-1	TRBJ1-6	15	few	TGTGCCAGCAGTGGCCGGGACAGGTTTCAATCACCCCTCCACTTT	CASSGRDRFQSPLHF
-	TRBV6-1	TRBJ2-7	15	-	TGTGCCAGCAGTGGCCGGGGCGTGCAGACCTACGAGCAGTACTTC	CASSGRGVQTYEQYF
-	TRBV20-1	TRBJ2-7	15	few	TGCAGTGCTGTTGCCGCCGGGCCTATTCGGTACGAGCAGTACTTC	CSAVAAGPIRYEQYF
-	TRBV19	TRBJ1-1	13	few	TGTGCCAGTAGTATAACGGGGAGCACTGAAGCTTTCTTT	CASSITGSTEAFF
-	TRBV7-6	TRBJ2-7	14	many	TGTGCCAGCAGCCCCGGACATCTCTCCTACGAGCAGTACTTC	CASSPGHLSYEQYF
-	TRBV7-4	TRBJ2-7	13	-	TGTGCCAGCAGCTTATCGCCAGCCCACGAGCAGTACTTC	CASSLSPAHEQYF
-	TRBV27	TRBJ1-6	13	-	TGTGCCAGCTCAGGGGCGGGGAATTCACCCCTCCACTTT	CASSGAGNSPLHF
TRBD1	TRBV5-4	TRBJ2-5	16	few	TGTGCCAGCAGCTTGCACGTGTTCGGGACAGAAGAGACCCAGTACTTC	CASSLHVFGTEETQYF
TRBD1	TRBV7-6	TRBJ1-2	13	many	TGTGCCAGCAGCTTAACAGGGGGCTATGGCTACACCTTC	CASSLTGGYGYTF
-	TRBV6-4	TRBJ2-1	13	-	TGTGCCAGCAGTTCTCGGGGGCTTGATGAGCAGTTCTTC	CASSSRGLDEQFF
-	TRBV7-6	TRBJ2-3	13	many	TGTGCCAGCAGCTTACTCAACACAGATACGCAGTATTTT	CASSLLNTDTQYF
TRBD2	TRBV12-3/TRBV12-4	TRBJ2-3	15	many	TGTGCCAGCAGTTTAATAGCGGGGGGCACAGATACGCAGTATTTT	CASSLIAGGTDTQYF
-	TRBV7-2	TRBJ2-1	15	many	TGTGCCAGCAGCTTAGCCACCCTCCCAAGGGATGAGCAGTTCTTC	CASSLATLPRDEQFF
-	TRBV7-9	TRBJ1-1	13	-	TGTGCCAGCAGCTTAGTGCGGTCGAGTGAAGCTTTCTTT	CASSLVRSSEAFF
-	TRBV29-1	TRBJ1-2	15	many	TGCAGCGTTGAAGATTATGGGGGCCTTAACTATGGCTACACCTTC	CSVEDYGGLNYGYTF
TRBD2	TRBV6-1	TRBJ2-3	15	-	TGTGCCAGCAACTTAGCGGGGGGGCGGGCAGATACGCAGTATTTT	CASNLAGGRADTQYF
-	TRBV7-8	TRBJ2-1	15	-	TGTGTCACCCCTGGCACGGGGGATGCCTACAATGAGCAGTTCTTC	CVTPGTGDAYNEQFF
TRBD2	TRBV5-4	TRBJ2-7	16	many	TGTGCCAGCAGCTTGAATAGCGGGGGACCCGACTACGAGCAGTACTTC	CASSLNSGGPDYEQYF